A single sample gave rise to the 28 T cell receptor beta chains below, sequenced in a study of T cell repertoires in cytomegalovirus infection. TCRdb recomputed calls from the reads with MiXCR, one row per CDR3 protein. The data show some 700,000 distinct CDR3 sequences, roughly 35% seen once. The sequenced sample was PBMCs. These receptors were obtained from a human donor in good health (CMV status not recorded). Some clones in this sample may be carry-over from other donors' samples.

This clonotype has only a few counts. V gene TRBV12-3 or TRBV12-4 combines with J gene TRBJ1-1, with 9 bases identical to TRBD1. Unmatched junction bases numbered 5, after V lost 3 bases and J lost 3 bases. The CDR3 sequence is 15 residues long. The CDR3 loop is CASSFPYRGHTEAFF. As DNA, the CDR3 is TGTGCCAGCAGTTTCCCTTACAGGGGGCACACTGAAGCTTTCTTT.

V is TRBV28 and J is TRBJ2-1; D remains unclear. Per germline, CDR1 MDHEN and CDR2 SYDVKM. The CDR3 has 13 amino acids. Between the trimmed V and J ends, which lost 7 bases and 3 bases, there was a span of 10 bases. CDR3 DNA sequence: TGTGCCAGCAACACTAAACGCTACAATGAGCAGTTCTTC. It translates to CASNTKRYNEQFF.

This chain connects TRBV28 to TRBJ2-7; TRBD1 agrees at 8 bases. From germline, CDR1 is MDHEN and CDR2 SYDVKM. This CDR3 contains 13 residues. V shed 6 bases and J 7 bases; nucleotides not matched to a gene: 8. CDR3 amino acids: CASRSTGASEQYF. DNA of the CDR3: TGTGCCAGCAGATCGACAGGGGCTAGTGAGCAGTACTTC.

The rearrangement links TRBV7-8 to TRBJ1-1, with D unclear. Per the germline V gene, CDR1 is SGHVS and CDR2 is FQNEAQ. Trimming took 8 bases from V and 4 from J, leaving 17 bases between them. This CDR3 contains 14 residues. CDR3 in DNA: TGTGCCAGCGGCCGGCAGGAGGTCCCCACTGAAGCTTTCTTT. It codes for CASGRQEVPTEAFF.

The rearrangement uses TRBV15 and TRBJ2-1; 10 bases are shared with TRBD2. The CDR3 consists of 21 residues. Per germline, CDR1 LNHNV and CDR2 YYDKDF (reference sequence). With V trimmed by 5 bases and J by 5 bases, 24 bases remained unmatched. The CDR3 nucleotides are TGTGCCACCAGCCCTAGGCCAAGAGCCAGCGGGAGGGCCGTGGGACACAATGAGCAGTTCTTC. It codes for CATSPRPRASGRAVGHNEQFF.

This clonotype was found many times. This chain joins TRBV6-1 and TRBJ2-7, with 7 nucleotides matching TRBD2. V dropped 9 bases and J dropped 5; count of bases not matched to a gene: 4. CDR1 and CDR2 from the germline V gene are MNHNS and SASEGT. The CDR3 is 11 amino acids. As DNA, the CDR3 is TGTGCCAGTCGACGGGGGGACGAGCAGTACTTC. Its translation is CASRRGDEQYF.

The J gene is TRBJ2-7, the V gene TRBV12-3 or TRBV12-4, with 9 positions matching TRBD1. This CDR3 comprises 16 residues. Trimming removed 2 bases from V and 2 bases from J; junction bases left unmatched: 7. The CDR3 sequence is CASSLLGQGGPYEQYF. DNA for the CDR3: TGTGCCAGCAGTTTATTGGGACAGGGAGGACCCTACGAGCAGTACTTC.

The CDR3 region is CASSSTGRGNTIYF. In DNA, the CDR3 is TGTGCCAGCAGTTCAACAGGGAGGGGAAACACCATATATTTT. The chain recombines TRBV28 with TRBJ1-3, with a possible D match to TRBD1 (6 bases). This CDR3 is built from 14 residues. Germline CDR1 MDHEN, CDR2 SYDVKM. The V and J ends lost 4 bases and 4 bases respectively, with 11 bases between them.

This clonotype was counted a few times. The chain employs TRBV28 and TRBJ2-6; D is unclear. Germline CDR1 reads MDHEN; CDR2 reads SYDVKM. This CDR3 is 15 amino acids long. V lost 7 bases and J 3 bases, leaving 13 bases between the germline ends. The CDR3 reads CASTRRVLGANVLTF. The CDR3 nucleotides read TGTGCCAGCACCCGAAGGGTACTTGGGGCCAACGTCCTGACTTTC.

This clonotype came up a few times. At one end the junction does not follow the germline gene, possibly because of a read error. The chain has TRBV5-1 and TRBJ1-1, with 10 bases fitting TRBD1. CDR3 length: 14 amino acids. Looked up from germline, CDR1 is SGHRS and CDR2 is YFSETQ. The CDR3 loop reads CASSRDRGGTEAFF. The CDR3 nucleotides read TGTGCCAGTAGCCGGGACAGGGGTGGAACTGAAGCTTTCTTT.

This clonotype has more than one count but fewer than ten. A read error is possible here, since a much larger clone lies one base away. V and J are TRBV7-9 and TRBJ1-5, with no clear D. Between the trimmed V and J ends, which lost 2 bases and 1 base, there was a span of 6 bases. Germline V CDR1 and CDR2: SEHNR, FQNEAQ (reference sequence). This CDR3 is built from 14 residues. The CDR3 nucleotides are TGTGCCAGCAGCTTATACCCCAGCAATCAGCCCCAGCATTTT. Translated, it gives CASSLYPSNQPQHF.

This clonotype was counted only a few times. The chain is built from TRBV7-6 and TRBJ1-6, with 10 bases that match TRBD1. V trimming: 4 bases; J trimming: 10 bases; junction bases outside the gene matches: 10. The CDR3 is 16 residues long. Germline CDR1 SGHVS, CDR2 FNYEAQ. The CDR3 here is CASSSIGQGVSSPLHF. The CDR3 nucleotides are TGTGCCAGCAGCTCGATAGGACAGGGGGTTTCGTCACCCCTCCACTTT.

This chain uses TRBV7-2 with TRBJ2-5, with 10 bases identical to TRBD2. J was trimmed by 3 bases and V by 5 bases; bases with no gene match: 6. Germline CDR1 SGHTA, CDR2 FQGNSA. The length of the CDR3 is 15 residues. CDR3 nucleotides: TGTGCCAGCAGCCAACCTACTAGCGGGGAAGAGACCCAGTACTTC. Translating gives CASSQPTSGEETQYF.

This clonotype was recorded many times. V gene TRBV7-2 combines with J gene TRBJ2-1, with D perhaps TRBD1 (6 bases). V lost 5 bases and J lost 8, with 22 bases in between. CDR3 size: 16 residues. Germline CDR1 reads SGHTA; CDR2 reads FQGNSA. Here the CDR3 DNA reads TGTGCCAGCAGCCAGACAGGCCGCCGCGGAGAGGATGAGCAGTTCTTC. Protein sequence: CASSQTGRRGEDEQFF.

In this sample, this clonotype turned up many times. The chain combines TRBV28 with TRBJ1-2; no definite D call. Germline CDR1 reads MDHEN; CDR2 reads SYDVKM. The CDR3 is made up of 12 amino acids. Trimming removed 8 bases at V and 5 bases at J, with 12 bases between. CDR3 sequence: CASAVHQYGYTF. The CDR3 DNA reads as TGTGCCAGCGCCGTTCACCAATATGGCTACACCTTC.

This clonotype appeared many times. The genes are TRBV7-6 and TRBJ2-3, with D perhaps TRBD2 (6 bases). This CDR3 region has 21 residues. V dropped 0 bases and J dropped 0 bases, with 25 bases sitting between them. CDR1 is SGHVS and CDR2 is FNYEAQ in the germline V gene. CDR3 nucleotide sequence: TGTGCCAGCAGCTTAGCGGAGGAAGTCGGCCCCAGACTAGGGAGCACAGATACGCAGTATTTT. As protein: CASSLAEEVGPRLGSTDTQYF.

The CDR3 DNA is TGTGCCAGCAGCCCGGAGGAGGGCCAAAGTGAATCAGATACGCAGTATTTT. Translated: CASSPEEGQSESDTQYF. The chain has TRBV14 and TRBJ2-3; D might be TRBD2 (6 bases). Trimming left V 4 bases short and J 4 bases short, with 21 bases between. The germline V gene encodes CDR1 SGHDN and CDR2 FVKESK. The CDR3 is 17 residues long.

A remark on this clonotype: This could be a read error, since a much larger clone is one nucleotide away. V usage is TRBV6-6 and J usage is TRBJ2-7; D could derive from TRBD1 or TRBD2 (5 bases each). The CDR3 length is 14 residues. The germline CDR1 and CDR2 sequences are MNHNY and SVGAGI (reference sequence). The CDR3 DNA reads as TGTGCCAGCAGTTACTCGGGGGTAAGCTACGAGAAGTACTTC. This codes for CASSYSGVSYEKYF.

This rearrangement joins TRBV5-6 to TRBJ2-1, with D unclear. V lost 0 bases and J 8 bases, leaving 9 bases between the germline ends. The CDR3 extends over 13 amino acids. Per the germline V gene, CDR1 is SGHDT and CDR2 is YYEEEE. This CDR3 reads CASSLGTGDEQFF. The CDR3 nucleotides are TGTGCCAGCAGCTTGGGTACGGGCGATGAGCAGTTCTTC.

This clonotype turned up a few times. V gene TRBV7-2 combines with J gene TRBJ2-3; D unclear. Per germline, CDR1 SGHTA and CDR2 FQGNSA. The CDR3 spans 14 residues. Trimming took 5 bases from V and 2 from J, leaving 11 bases between them. This CDR3 is CASSPLQVTDTQYF. The CDR3 bases are TGTGCCAGCAGCCCGCTTCAGGTCACAGATACGCAGTATTTT. Drawing the rest from reference TRBV7-2 and TRBJ2-3, the complete variable domain is GAGVSQSPSNKVTEKGKDVELRCDPISGHTALYWYRQSLGQGLEFLIYFQGNSAPDKSGLPSDRFSAERTGGSVSTLTIQRTQQEDSAVYLCASSPLQVTDTQYFGPGTRLTVL.

This clonotype was seen only a few times. The chain recombines TRBV19 with TRBJ2-7; 7 nucleotides align to TRBD1. CDR1 is LNHDA, CDR2 SQIVND, per germline (reference sequence). The CDR3 runs 13 residues. V lost 3 bases, J lost 6 bases, and 5 bases stayed unmatched. CDR3 sequence: CASSIRQGGEQYF. In nucleotides, the CDR3 is TGTGCCAGTAGTATCCGACAGGGCGGCGAGCAGTACTTC.

The rearrangement links TRBV24-1 to TRBJ2-5; D not resolved. The length of the CDR3 is 15 residues. The germline V and J ends were trimmed by 2 bases and 6 bases, with 15 bases remaining between them. Per the germline V gene, CDR1 is KGHDR and CDR2 is SFDVKD. The CDR3 is CATSDSGSWVKTQYF. The CDR3 nucleotides are TGTGCCACCAGTGATTCAGGTTCTTGGGTGAAGACCCAGTACTTC.

This sequence joins TRBV7-9 and TRBJ1-2; 11 bases are a match to TRBD1. There are 16 residues in the CDR3. CDR1 and CDR2 (germline): SEHNR, FQNEAQ (reference sequence). V dropped 5 bases and J dropped 6; count of bases not matched to a gene: 11. The CDR3 DNA reads TGTGCCAGCAGCCCCCCCGGGACAGGGGGTAGGGATGGCTACACCTTC. Its protein product is CASSPPGTGGRDGYTF.

This clonotype appeared a few times. This chain joins TRBV27 and TRBJ2-1; possibly TRBD2 for D (6 bases). The CDR3 length is 13 residues. Trimming took off 5 bases at V and 6 bases at J, with 11 bases between the two ends. Germline V gene lookup returns CDR1 MNHEY and CDR2 SMNVEV (reference sequence). The CDR3 sequence is CASSPTSFNEQFF. The CDR3 DNA reads as TGTGCCAGCAGTCCTACTAGCTTCAATGAGCAGTTCTTC.

This clonotype turned up a few times. At one end, the junction sequence differs from germline, possibly due to a read error. The CDR3 DNA reads as TGTGCCAGCAGCTTGGTGGTCAGGTCGAGTGAAGCTTTCTTT. Its translation is CASSLVVRSSEAFF. V usage is TRBV5-3 and J usage is TRBJ1-1; no clear D gene. TRBV5-3 has ORF status, its function being uncertain. This CDR3 is 14 amino acids long.

Ten or more counts support this clonotype. The chain joins TRBV7-3 to TRBJ2-2; D ambiguous. Germline V gene sequence: CDR1 SGHTA, CDR2 FQGTGA. This CDR3 spans 14 amino acids. Trimming removed 0 bases at V and 4 bases at J, with 6 bases between. The CDR3 DNA reads TGTGCCAGCAGCTTAACGGGTCTCACCGGGGAGCTGTTTTTT. This translates into CASSLTGLTGELFF.

The V and J genes are TRBV12-3 or TRBV12-4 and TRBJ2-7; 9 nucleotides align to TRBD1. Trimming at V came to 5 bases and at J to 3 bases, leaving 11 bases not matched to a gene. The CDR3 is 16 residues long. The CDR3 DNA is TGTGCCAGCAGTATCGGGACAGGGAATAGGGACTACGAGCAGTACTTC. This sequence encodes CASSIGTGNRDYEQYF.

This chain joins TRBV11-1 and TRBJ2-7, with 8 positions matching TRBD2. The V segment lost 5 bases and the J segment 1 base; nucleotides outside the gene matches: 10. This CDR3 is 16 amino acids long. Germline CDR1 SGHAT, CDR2 FQDESV (reference sequence). CDR3: CASSPLGGGRSYEQYF. DNA for the CDR3: TGTGCCAGCAGCCCCCTTGGCGGGGGGCGATCCTACGAGCAGTACTTC.